Listed below are T cell receptor beta chains from one sample, sequenced in a study of shared clonotypes between healthy human individuals. Clones were sequenced by immunoSEQ multiplex PCR, and TCRdb holds only the in-frame ones, with some missing. The sample holds around 2,000,000 clones, just over 90% seen once. The sample comprised naive CD8+ T cells from PBMCs. These receptors originate from a man aged 18 to 29 in good health. Some clones in this sample may be carry-over from other donors' samples. CDR3s leave out the opening cysteine and the closing phenylalanine or tryptophan.

v_call cdr3_aa
TRBV7-3 ASSLTGSGRAPYNEQF
TRBV6-6 ASSRTRTGPKNIQY
TRBV11-2 ASSLEGQGGGEQF
TRBV5-5 ASSNGLAEQF
TRBV28 ASSLRWGYGQGSSQLAQH
TRBV4-1 ASSPGGGTLLTEAF
TRBV2 ASSETSGWETQY
TRBV4-3 ASSQEGNDYNEQF
TRBV13 ASSPHLMNTEAF
TRBV5-8 ASTLTSGANVLT
TRBV27 ASSFGGGGYT
TRBV15 ATSRDRAGNYGYT
TRBV27 ASSLVGLTGELF
TRBV7-9 ASSLAPGPGAGTEAF
TRBV2 ASSEAPTGTSGTYEQY
TRBV19 ASSLRQGSLDQPQH
TRBV28 ASSEWTEISTEAF
TRBV10-2 ASSEWGNTGELF
TRBV27 ASSFSGRLNTEAF
TRBV9 ASSASVRGYEQY
TRBV30 AWSNTFPEAF
TRBV6-5 ASTLGQTTGELF
TRBV4-1 ASSQDPQGRMNTEAF
TRBV9 ASSVDPRGGPGELF
TRBV5-4 ASSLVGDEQF
TRBV13 ASSLGRWLGADTEAF
TRBV30 AWSVLAIGYQETQY
TRBV9 ASSEGTSVSYEQY
TRBV7-9 ASSLDGVSTDTQY
TRBV5-8 ASSRRTGGQPQH
TRBV7-9 ATQHSITGELF
TRBV25-1 ASREGNYGYT
TRBV30 AWSFPPGGWDEQF
TRBV5-6 ASSLVQLTDTQY
TRBV9 ASSVAGLAGIYNEQF
TRBV4-1 ASSRTSGRVEKQF
TRBV4-2 ASSQDGVSGGSSYEQY
TRBV6-6 AIPQGPGGYT
TRBV30 ASKSSGANVLT
TRBV4-2 ASSTRQGVWDEQY
TRBV28 ASSLLAFNYGYT